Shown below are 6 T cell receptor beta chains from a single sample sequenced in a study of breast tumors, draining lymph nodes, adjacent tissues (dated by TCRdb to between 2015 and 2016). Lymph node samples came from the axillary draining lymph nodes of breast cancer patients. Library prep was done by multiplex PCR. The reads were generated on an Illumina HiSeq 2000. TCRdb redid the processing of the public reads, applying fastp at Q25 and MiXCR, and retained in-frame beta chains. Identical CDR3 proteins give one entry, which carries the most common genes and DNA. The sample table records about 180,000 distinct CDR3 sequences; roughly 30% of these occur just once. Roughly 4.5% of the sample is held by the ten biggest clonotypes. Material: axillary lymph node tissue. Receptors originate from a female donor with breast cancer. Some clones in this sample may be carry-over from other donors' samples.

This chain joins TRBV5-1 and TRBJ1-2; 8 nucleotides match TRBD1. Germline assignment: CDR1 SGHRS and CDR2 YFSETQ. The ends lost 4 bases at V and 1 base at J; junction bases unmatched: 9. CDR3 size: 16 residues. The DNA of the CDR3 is TGCGCCAGCAGCGTAGTCGGGACAGGACATAACTATGGCTACACCTTC. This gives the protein CASSVVGTGHNYGYTF. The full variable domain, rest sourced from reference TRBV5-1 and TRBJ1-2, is KAGVTQTPRYLIKTRGQQVTLSCSPISGHRSVSWYQQTPGQGLQFLFEYFSETQRNKGNFPGRFSGRQFSNSRSEMNVSTLELGDSALYLCASSVVGTGHNYGYTFGSGTRLTVV.

The CDR3 region has the DNA TGTGCCAGCTCACCACCCCCCGGGGGGAGTAACTATGGCTACACCTTC. Translation gives CASSPPPGGSNYGYTF. J is TRBJ1-2 and V is TRBV18, with D tentatively TRBD1 (5 bases). Trimming took 0 bases from V and 1 from J, leaving 12 bases between them. Germline V gene data show CDR1 as KGHSH and CDR2 as LQKENI. The CDR3 contains 16 residues.

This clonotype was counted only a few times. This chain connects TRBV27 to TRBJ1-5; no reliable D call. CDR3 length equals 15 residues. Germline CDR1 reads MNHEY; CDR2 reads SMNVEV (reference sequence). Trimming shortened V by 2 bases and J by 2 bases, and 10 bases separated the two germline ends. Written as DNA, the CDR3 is TGTGCCAGCAGTTTACGTCAGGCGGGCAATCAGCCCCAGCATTTT. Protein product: CASSLRQAGNQPQHF.

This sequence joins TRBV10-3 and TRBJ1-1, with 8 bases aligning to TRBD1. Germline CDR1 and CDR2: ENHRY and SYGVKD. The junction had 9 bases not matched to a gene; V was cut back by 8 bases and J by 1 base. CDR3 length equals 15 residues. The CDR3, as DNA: TGTGCCATCCGGCCGCAGGGGGCGTCGAACACTGAAGCTTTCTTT. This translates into CAIRPQGASNTEAFF.

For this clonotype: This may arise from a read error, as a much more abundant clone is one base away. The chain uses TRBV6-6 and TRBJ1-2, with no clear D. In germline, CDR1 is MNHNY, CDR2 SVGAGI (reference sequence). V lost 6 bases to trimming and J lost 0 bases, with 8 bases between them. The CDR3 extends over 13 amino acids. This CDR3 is CASRRAANYGYTF. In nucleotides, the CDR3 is TGTGCCAGCAGACGCGCCGCTAACTATGGCTACACCTTC.

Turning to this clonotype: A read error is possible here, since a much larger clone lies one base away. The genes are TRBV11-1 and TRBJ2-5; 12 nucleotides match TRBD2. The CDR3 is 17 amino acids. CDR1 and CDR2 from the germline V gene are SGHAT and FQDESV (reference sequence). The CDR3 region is CASSTYELAGGMETQYF. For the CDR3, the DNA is TGCGCCAGCAGCACCTATGAACTAGCGGGGGGCATGGAGACCCAGTACTTC.